This T cell receptor (beta chain) was captured in a study of cytomegalovirus exposure and HLA in healthy donors. Study findings and constraints: As confirmed in vitro, a few CMV-associated chains were specific for CMV antigens.

CDR1 is LNHDA, CDR2 SQIVND, per germline (reference sequence). The CDR3 is 16 residues long. V lost 8 bases to trimming and J lost 4 bases; unmatched junction nucleotides: 13. This PCR relied on a set of 60 Vbeta primers and 13 Jbeta primers. Some clones are missing from TCRdb's copy, which holds only in-frame ones; the method was immunoSEQ multiplex PCR. Recorded for this sample: about 210,000 clones. Concerning this clone itself: Its antigen remains unidentified.

The chain employs TRBV19 and TRBJ1-1, with 10 bases lining up with TRBD1. The sample comprised PBMCs. This TCR was sampled from a woman aged 25-40 years in good health and CMV-seropositive. The CDR3 DNA reads TGTGCCAGTGCCAGGGGAAGGGGACAGGGGACCACTGAAGCTTTCTTT. Its protein is CASARGRGQGTTEAFF.